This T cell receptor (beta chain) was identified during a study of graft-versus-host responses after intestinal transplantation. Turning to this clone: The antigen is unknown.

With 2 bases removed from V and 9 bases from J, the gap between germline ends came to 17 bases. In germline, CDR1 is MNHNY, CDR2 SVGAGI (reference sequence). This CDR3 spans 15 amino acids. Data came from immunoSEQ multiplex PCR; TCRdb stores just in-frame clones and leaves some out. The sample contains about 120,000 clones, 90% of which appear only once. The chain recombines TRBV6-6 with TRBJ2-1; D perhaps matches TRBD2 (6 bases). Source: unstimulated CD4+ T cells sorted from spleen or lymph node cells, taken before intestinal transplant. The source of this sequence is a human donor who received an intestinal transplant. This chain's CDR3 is CASSYAGTSGGEQFF. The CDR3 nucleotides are TGTGCCAGCAGTTACGCAGGGACCTCCGGGGGTGAGCAGTTCTTC.